The text below deals with one T cell receptor beta chain. A few pembrolizumab responders had their TCRs sequenced. This record belongs to a study of PD-1 blockade in mismatch repair-deficient tumors. On the study more broadly: Enrolled about 2012-2016, patients had progressing, pretreated mismatch repair-deficient cancers of 12 to 13 types.

Germline trimming cut 3 bases from V and 2 bases from J; bases unmatched to any gene: 3. The germline V gene encodes CDR1 LNHDA and CDR2 SQIVND (reference sequence). There are 14 residues in the CDR3. Method: immunoSEQ multiplex PCR; TCRdb's copy keeps in-frame clones and lacks some. This sample has about 110,000 clones, with about 83% found just once. V gene TRBV19 combines with J gene TRBJ2-7; 8 nucleotides match TRBD1. Sequenced material: peripheral blood, taken about 13 months after starting pembrolizumab. This receptor was obtained from an adult with mismatch repair-deficient cancer. CDR3 sequence reads: CASSMGQATYEQYF. CDR3 sequence (DNA): TGTGCCAGTAGTATGGGACAGGCGACCTACGAGCAGTACTTC.